The 26 T cell receptor beta chains below come from one sample, sequenced in a study of blood T cells in healthy people across ages. Next came a second PCR, run for roughly 6 to 11 cycles, which used a sample-barcoded 5' primer along with a J-beta primer mix. TCRdb used MiXCR to reprocess the 5' RACE reads, holding one entry per CDR3 protein. The sample lists about 800,000 distinct CDR3 sequences, 20% to 25% seen once, with under 4.5% in the top ten. Separately, the same data were catalogued under a study of T cells of mothers and their children.

The sequenced sample was blood. All receptors come from a boy aged 5-17 years in good health.

Only a few counts were recorded for this clonotype. The chain recombines TRBV28 with TRBJ2-7, with 7 bases fitting TRBD2. V lost 4 bases, J lost 1 base, and 4 bases stayed unmatched. Looked up from germline, CDR1 is MDHEN and CDR2 is SYDVKM. The length of the CDR3 is 14 residues. The CDR3 nucleotides read TGTGCCAGCAGTTCTGGGGGACTATCCTACGAGCAGTACTTC. It yields the protein CASSSGGLSYEQYF.

The rearrangement uses TRBV7-6 and TRBJ2-5; 10 bases agree with TRBD1. CDR1 is SGHVS, CDR2 FNYEAQ, per germline. The CDR3 consists of 17 residues. The J segment lost 4 bases and the V segment lost 5 bases, leaving 13 bases of the junction unmatched. The DNA for the CDR3 is TGTGCCAGCAGCCCCAAAACCCTTCGGGACAGGGGAGAGACCCAGTACTTC. Its translation: CASSPKTLRDRGETQYF. The variable domain in full, completed from reference TRBV7-6 and TRBJ2-5, reads GAGVSQSPRYKVTKRGQDVALRCDPISGHVSLYWYRQALGQGPEFLTYFNYEAQQDKSGLPNDRFSAERPEGSISTLTIQRTEQRDSAMYRCASSPKTLRDRGETQYFGPGTRLLVL.

The chain joins TRBV20-1 to TRBJ1-4; D is undetermined. The CDR3 is made up of 13 amino acids. Germline V lookup: CDR1 DFQATT, CDR2 SNEGSKA (reference sequence). With 6 bases removed from V and 15 bases from J, the gap between germline ends came to 23 bases. The CDR3 reads CSAAYEGTGLVFF. In DNA form, the CDR3 reads TGCAGTGCCGCTTATGAGGGAACGGGATTGGTGTTTTTT.

Only a few counts were recorded for this clonotype. The chain links TRBV14 to TRBJ2-5; D ambiguous. Trimming removed 4 bases at V and 2 bases at J, with 11 bases between. Germline V gives CDR1 SGHDN, CDR2 FVKESK. This CDR3 spans 14 amino acids. CDR3 in amino acids: CASSPTDWQETQYF. The CDR3 region has the DNA TGTGCCAGCAGCCCAACCGACTGGCAAGAGACCCAGTACTTC.

This clonotype was counted ten times or more. The chain recombines TRBV28 with TRBJ2-7; D is uncertain. This CDR3 region has 15 residues. Trimming left V 10 bases short and J 4 bases short, with 23 bases between. Per germline, CDR1 MDHEN and CDR2 SYDVKM. This chain's CDR3 is CAISSEQTSYYEQYF. Here the CDR3 DNA reads TGTGCCATCTCATCGGAACAAACCTCCTATTACGAGCAGTACTTC.

This clonotype was picked up a small number of times. The J gene is TRBJ1-1, the V gene TRBV7-3, with D hard to call. Germline-derived CDR1 and CDR2 are SGHTA and FQGTGA. The CDR3 runs to 15 residues. V lost 1 base to trimming and J lost 1 base, with 10 bases between them. CDR3 nucleotides: TGTGCCAGCAGCTTAAATGGATACGGGAACACTGAAGCTTTCTTT. Translated: CASSLNGYGNTEAFF. Full variable domain (rest looked up from reference TRBV7-3 and TRBJ1-1): GAGVSQTPSNKVTEKGKYVELRCDPISGHTALYWYRQSLGQGPEFLIYFQGTGAADDSGLPNDRFFAVRPEGSVSTLKIQRTERGDSAVYLCASSLNGYGNTEAFFGQGTRLTVV.

This clonotype was recorded a few times. The V call is TRBV5-1, the J call TRBJ1-4, with D possibly TRBD1 on 6 matching bases. The CDR3 is made up of 14 amino acids. The germline CDR1 and CDR2 sequences are SGHRS and YFSETQ. Trimming took 4 bases from V and 7 from J, leaving 14 bases between them. The CDR3 nucleotides read TGCGCCAGCAGCGAGGGACACAAGCGTGAAAAACTGTTTTTT. Protein product: CASSEGHKREKLFF.

This rearrangement joins TRBV6-5 to TRBJ1-1, with D possibly TRBD1 on 5 matching bases. The CDR3 has 14 amino acids. Trimming took 5 bases from V and 7 from J, leaving 17 bases between them. The germline V gene encodes CDR1 MNHEY and CDR2 SVGAGI. The DNA of the CDR3 is TGTGCCAGCAGTGATAAGGGGCCGGACGATGAAGCTTTCTTT. This gives the protein CASSDKGPDDEAFF.

J is TRBJ2-7 and V is TRBV27; perhaps TRBD2 as D (6 bases). This CDR3 is 15 amino acids long. Between the trimmed V and J ends, which lost 6 bases and 6 bases, there was a span of 21 bases. CDR1 and CDR2 (germline): MNHEY, SMNVEV (reference sequence). The CDR3 sequence: CASRPRGRGSGEQYF. CDR3 bases: TGTGCCAGCAGACCCCGGGGACGGGGGTCTGGCGAGCAGTACTTC.

About this clonotype itself: One junction end disagrees with the germline gene, perhaps due to a read error. The gene calls are TRBV5-1 and TRBJ1-1, with 8 positions matching TRBD1. The CDR3 length is 15 residues. The germline V gene encodes CDR1 SGHRS and CDR2 YFSETQ. The CDR3, as DNA: TGCGCCAGCAGCTTCCTTCAGGGGGCGAACATTGAAGCTTTCTTT. Its protein is CASSFLQGANIEAFF.

The chain has TRBV6-4 and TRBJ2-2; no definite D call. Germline V gene data show CDR1 as MRHNA and CDR2 as SNTAGT. The V end lost 7 bases, the J end lost 1 base, and 10 bases lay between the germline ends. The CDR3 consists of 14 residues. Here the CDR3 DNA reads TGTGCCAGCACCGCGGACGGGAACACCGGGGAGCTGTTTTTT. Translation: CASTADGNTGELFF.

V usage is TRBV4-1 and J usage is TRBJ2-2; the D gene is possibly TRBD1 (6 bases). Trimming shortened V by 1 base and J by 5 bases, and 11 bases separated the two germline ends. CDR1 is MGHRA, CDR2 YSYEKL, per germline. The CDR3 runs 15 residues. The CDR3 nucleotides read TGCGCCAGCAGCCAAGCAGGGGCGAGGACCGGGGAGCTGTTTTTT. Encoded protein: CASSQAGARTGELFF.

This clonotype was recorded a few times. Written as DNA, the CDR3 is TGTGCCAGCAGCCAAGAATATAGCACGGAGAGCTCCTACAATGAGCAGTTCTTC. Protein sequence: CASSQEYSTESSYNEQFF. V is TRBV14 and J is TRBJ2-1; no definite D call. V lost 0 bases, J lost 0 bases, and 15 bases lay in between. The V gene's germline CDR1 is SGHDN and CDR2 FVKESK. The CDR3 runs to 18 residues.

The rearrangement joins TRBV14 to TRBJ1-1, with D unresolved. V lost 4 bases, J lost 0 bases, and 12 bases lay in between. In germline, CDR1 is SGHDN, CDR2 FVKESK. The CDR3 contains 15 residues. The CDR3 protein is CASSPLGTLNTEAFF. The CDR3 region has the DNA TGTGCCAGCAGCCCTCTTGGTACACTGAACACTGAAGCTTTCTTT.

This clonotype was seen a handful of times. The chain combines TRBV20-1 with TRBJ1-5, with 7 bases matching TRBD1. V was pared by 2 bases and J by 5 bases, with 3 bases of the junction left unmatched. Germline V gives CDR1 DFQATT, CDR2 SNEGSKA (reference sequence). The CDR3 consists of 13 residues. CDR3 bases: TGCAGTGCTAGAACAGGGGCCGATCAGCCCCAGCATTTT. Protein: CSARTGADQPQHF.

This chain connects TRBV9 to TRBJ1-2; the D gene is possibly TRBD1 (5 bases). Germline V gene data show CDR1 as SGDLS and CDR2 as YYNGEE. CDR3 length equals 18 residues. Deletions cut 2 bases from V and 6 bases from J, with 26 bases between. The CDR3 DNA reads TGTGCCAGCAGCGTTTTCGGGGCAGAGAAGGAGGGTTTGGATGGCTACACCTTC. Translating it yields CASSVFGAEKEGLDGYTF.

V and J are TRBV14 and TRBJ2-5, with D hard to call. Germline CDR1 reads SGHDN; CDR2 reads FVKESK. This CDR3 region has 13 residues. V lost 4 bases and J 11 bases, leaving 17 bases between the germline ends. CDR3 in amino acids: CASSLSNQRKQYF. The CDR3 nucleotides are TGTGCCAGCAGCCTATCGAACCAGCGAAAGCAGTACTTC. Based on the CDR3 plus reference TRBV14 and TRBJ2-5, the full variable domain is EAGVTQFPSHSVIEKGQTVTLRCDPISGHDNLYWYRRVMGKEIKFLLHFVKESKQDESGMPNNRFLAERTGGTYSTLKVQPAELEDSGVYFCASSLSNQRKQYFGPGTRLLVL.

This clonotype has just a few counts. One junction end disagrees with the germline gene, perhaps due to a read error. V and J are TRBV2 and TRBJ1-4; 7 nucleotides agree with TRBD1. Germline CDR1 is SNHLY and CDR2 is FYNNEI. The CDR3 is 17 amino acids. As DNA, the CDR3 is TGTACCAGCAGTGCCCGGACAGGAGGAGAGTTTCGCGAAAAACTGTTTTTT. Protein product: CTSSARTGGEFREKLFF.

V gene TRBV20-1 combines with J gene TRBJ1-5; D uncertain. Germline V gives CDR1 DFQATT, CDR2 SNEGSKA (reference sequence). Trimming took off 0 bases at V and 2 bases at J, with 14 bases between the two ends. CDR3 length: 16 amino acids. CDR3 DNA sequence: TGCAGTGCTAGAGATCACAGAAACGGGGGCAATCAGCCCCAGCATTTT. Protein: CSARDHRNGGNQPQHF.

CDR3 amino acids: CASRATGAGNNEQFF. The CDR3 coding sequence is TGTGCCAGCAGAGCCACAGGGGCTGGTAACAATGAGCAGTTCTTC. The chain uses TRBV28 and TRBJ2-1; 7 positions match TRBD1. CDR1 is MDHEN, CDR2 SYDVKM, per germline. The CDR3 totals 15 residues. Trimming removed 6 bases from V and 5 bases from J; junction bases left unmatched: 10.

The gene calls are TRBV13 and TRBJ2-7; TRBD2 matches at 10 bases. The germline V gene has CDR1 PRHDT and CDR2 FYEKMQ (reference sequence). The CDR3 extends over 15 amino acids. After removal of 5 bases from V and 4 bases from J, the junction contained 8 bases not matched to a gene. The CDR3 region has the DNA TGTGCCAGCAGCGACACCGGGACTAGCGATTACGAGCAGTACTTC. Its protein is CASSDTGTSDYEQYF.

The CDR3, as DNA: TGTGCCATCAGTGAGGTAGGGGGGCCCACTGAAGCTTTCTTT. Translation gives CAISEVGGPTEAFF. This sequence joins TRBV10-3 and TRBJ1-1; tentatively, D is TRBD1 (6 bases). The V gene's germline CDR1 is ENHRY and CDR2 SYGVKD. The CDR3 is 14 amino acids. Between the trimmed V and J ends, which lost 2 bases and 4 bases, there was a span of 11 bases.

The chain carries TRBV28 and TRBJ1-1; D remains ambiguous. The CDR3 has 14 residues. The V gene's germline CDR1 is MDHEN and CDR2 SYDVKM. Trimming cost V 7 bases and J 2 bases, with 14 bases left between them. The CDR3 DNA sequence: TGTGCCAGCACCCTCGCCGGGAAAAACACTGAAGCTTTCTTT. Translation gives CASTLAGKNTEAFF. Based on the CDR3 plus reference TRBV28 and TRBJ1-1, the full variable domain is DVKVTQSSRYLVKRTGEKVFLECVQDMDHENMFWYRQDPGLGLRLIYFSYDVKMKEKGDIPEGYSVSREKKERFSLILESASTNQTSMYLCASTLAGKNTEAFFGQGTRLTVV.

This clonotype occurred a few times. V and J are TRBV29-1 and TRBJ2-5; tentatively, D is TRBD1 or TRBD2 (5 bases each). This CDR3 contains 14 residues. Germline lookup yields CDR1 SQVTM and CDR2 ANQGSEA. The V and J ends lost 7 bases and 7 bases respectively, with 22 bases between them. The CDR3 DNA reads as TGCAGCGCAGAGGGACGAACGGCTGAAGGGACCCAGTACTTC. Amino acids: CSAEGRTAEGTQYF.

This clonotype appeared a single time. CDR3 nucleotides: TGTGCCAGCAGCCCCCTCTGGACTGGGGCCAAAAACATTCAGTACTTC. As protein: CASSPLWTGAKNIQYF. The V gene is TRBV7-9, the J gene TRBJ2-4; the D gene is possibly TRBD2 (5 bases). This CDR3 region has 16 residues. Trimming stripped 5 bases from V and 1 base from J, with 15 bases between. Germline CDR1 is SEHNR and CDR2 is FQNEAQ (reference sequence).

This clonotype came up once. The rearrangement links TRBV6-1 to TRBJ2-2; 7 bases are shared with TRBD1. The CDR3 runs 16 residues. From germline, CDR1 is MNHNS and CDR2 SASEGT. Trimming cost V 6 bases and J 0 bases; bases outside gene matches: 7. The CDR3 DNA follows: TGTGCCAGCAGGGTCTTGGGACAGTCGAACACCGGGGAGCTGTTTTTT. Translating it yields CASRVLGQSNTGELFF.